This T cell receptor (beta chain) was sequenced in a study of Ad26.COV2.S vaccination and SARS-CoV-2 variants. For the study at large: Enrolled in COV1001, the donor was in the Ad26.COV2.S trial arm, which received the vaccine. Donor got 5x10^10 or 1x10^11 viral particles of Ad26.COV2.S.

Method: immunoSEQ multiplex PCR; TCRdb's copy keeps in-frame clones and lacks some. The table includes more than 250,000 clones, about 87% detected once. Regarding treatment: roughly 20 received Ad26.COV2.S at low or high dose, single or two shots; a few received placebo; per-sample allocation not given. Samples were taken on day 63 after the first vaccine or placebo injection. There are 21 residues in the CDR3. Sequencing used peripheral blood, obtained in a trial of Ad26.COV2.S vaccine versus placebo. The V and J genes are TRBV21-1 and TRBJ2-4; the table's D call, TRBD2, has no DNA check behind it. TRBV21-1 is annotated as a pseudogene. The clonotype comes from a person aged 18-65 years who received the Ad26.COV2.S COVID-19 vaccine or a placebo. CDR3 loop: CASSMHRDGDGGRVAKNIQYF. The CDR3 DNA reads as TGTGCCAGCAGCATGCATCGGGATGGGGACGGGGGTCGAGTAGCCAAAAACATTCAGTACTTC.